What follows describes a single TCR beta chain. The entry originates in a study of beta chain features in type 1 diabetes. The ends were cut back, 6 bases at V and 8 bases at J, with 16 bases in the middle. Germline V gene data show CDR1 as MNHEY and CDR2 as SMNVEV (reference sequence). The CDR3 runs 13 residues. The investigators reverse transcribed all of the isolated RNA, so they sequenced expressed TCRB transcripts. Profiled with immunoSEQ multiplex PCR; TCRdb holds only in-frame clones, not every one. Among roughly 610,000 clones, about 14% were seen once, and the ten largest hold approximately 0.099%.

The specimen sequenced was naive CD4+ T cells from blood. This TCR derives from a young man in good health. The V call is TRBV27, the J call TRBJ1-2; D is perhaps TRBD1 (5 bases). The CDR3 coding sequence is TGTGCCAGCAGACCTACACCGGGGCGCGGCTACACCTTC. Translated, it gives CASRPTPGRGYTF.